This T cell receptor (beta chain) is drawn from a study of blood T cell repertoires in COVID-19. Study background: Specimens from acute and convalescent COVID-19 originated in the United States, Italy and Spain.

Some clones are missing from TCRdb's copy, which holds only in-frame ones; the method was immunoSEQ multiplex PCR. The profile shows 55,000 to 65,000 clones, approximately 80% of them singletons. V was cut by 5 bases and J by 10 bases, with 14 bases left in between. The CDR3 extends over 11 amino acids. The germline V gene has CDR1 GTSNPN and CDR2 SVGIG (reference sequence). J is TRBJ1-1 and V is TRBV30; D is possibly TRBD1 (6 bases). The clonotype originates from a woman of 80 years or more with acute or convalescent COVID-19. Sequenced material: peripheral blood. CDR3 amino acids: CAWSRAGAAFF. CDR3 coding DNA: TGTGCCTGGTCCAGGGCGGGGGCAGCTTTCTTT.